The 8 T cell receptor beta chains listed next were all sequenced from one sample in a study of blood T cell repertoires in COVID-19. TCRdb's copy holds only in-frame clones and misses some; the assay was immunoSEQ multiplex PCR. The sample consists of about 240,000 clones, about three quarters of them appearing once. The sample was peripheral blood. The receptors stem from a woman aged 80 or over with acute or convalescent COVID-19.

This chain connects TRBV5-1 to TRBJ2-7; 7 bases are shared with TRBD1. V lost 0 bases to trimming and J lost 4 bases; unmatched junction nucleotides: 7. Germline CDR1 SGHRS, CDR2 YFSETQ. This CDR3 is 15 amino acids long. The CDR3: CASSLGTGVGYEQYF. The CDR3 DNA reads TGCGCCAGCAGCTTGGGCACAGGGGTGGGATACGAGCAGTACTTC. Combining the CDR3 with reference TRBV5-1 and TRBJ2-7 gives the whole variable domain KAGVTQTPRYLIKTRGQQVTLSCSPISGHRSVSWYQQTPGQGLQFLFEYFSETQRNKGNFPGRFSGRQFSNSRSEMNVSTLELGDSALYLCASSLGTGVGYEQYFGPGTRLTVT.

Regarding this clone: The sample has other DNA sequences that encode this CDR3 too. The chain combines TRBV2 with TRBJ1-2, with a possible D match to TRBD1 (6 bases). Trimming left V 5 bases short and J 3 bases short, with 10 bases between. CDR1 SNHLY and CDR2 FYNNEI come from the germline V gene. The CDR3 has 13 amino acids. Written as DNA, the CDR3 is TGTGCCAGCAGTCTACAGGGTGACTATGGCTACACCTTC. Its protein product is CASSLQGDYGYTF.

This chain joins TRBV5-5 and TRBJ1-4; no clear D gene. The CDR3 spans 13 residues. The V gene lost 3 bases and the J gene lost 9 bases, with 12 bases spanning the gap. In germline, CDR1 is SGHKS, CDR2 YYEKEE (reference sequence). CDR3 nucleotide sequence: TGTGCCAGCAGCTCCCCGACTAGGAAAAAACTGTTTTTT. Its protein is CASSSPTRKKLFF.

The chain recombines TRBV5-4 with TRBJ2-3, with 7 bases lining up with TRBD2. Germline CDR1 reads SGHNT; CDR2 reads YYREEE (reference sequence). The V and J ends lost 3 bases and 0 bases, in that order; junction bases with no gene match: 10. CDR3 size: 17 residues. The chain's CDR3 is CASSYGRKDISTDTQYF. The CDR3 DNA sequence: TGTGCCAGCAGCTACGGGAGGAAGGACATAAGCACAGATACGCAGTATTTT.

The chain uses TRBV7-9 and TRBJ1-6; no firm D call. CDR3 size: 15 residues. CDR1 is SEHNR, CDR2 FQNEAQ, per germline (reference sequence). Trimming took off 3 bases at V and 8 bases at J, with 14 bases between the two ends. Here the CDR3 DNA reads TGTGCCAGCAGCTTCTCTTCAGTGACATATTCACCCCTCCACTTT. Protein sequence: CASSFSSVTYSPLHF.

V and J are TRBV5-1 and TRBJ2-3; 7 positions match TRBD1. Germline loops: CDR1 SGHRS, CDR2 YFSETQ. This CDR3 contains 17 residues. V lost 0 bases, J lost 1 base, and 8 bases stayed unmatched. As DNA, the CDR3 is TGCGCCAGCAGCTTGGCCCCACAGGGGCGTCGCACAGATACGCAGTATTTT. It specifies CASSLAPQGRRTDTQYF. The full variable domain, with the rest looked up from reference TRBV5-1 and TRBJ2-3, is KAGVTQTPRYLIKTRGQQVTLSCSPISGHRSVSWYQQTPGQGLQFLFEYFSETQRNKGNFPGRFSGRQFSNSRSEMNVSTLELGDSALYLCASSLAPQGRRTDTQYFGPGTRLTVL.

This chain connects TRBV6-6 to TRBJ2-1; TRBD1 matches at 10 bases. J lost 8 bases, V lost 6 bases, and 4 bases had no gene match. Germline V CDR1 and CDR2: MNHNY, SVGAGI (reference sequence). This CDR3 contains 13 residues. The DNA for the CDR3 is TGTGCCAGCAGCAGACAGGGGGCGTATGAGCAGTTCTTC. The encoded protein is CASSRQGAYEQFF.

V and J are TRBV15 and TRBJ1-5; possibly TRBD1 for D (5 bases). CDR3 length equals 16 residues. V was cut by 0 bases and J by 6 bases, with 15 bases left in between. Germline CDR1 LNHNV, CDR2 YYDKDF (reference sequence). CDR3 nucleotides: TGTGCCACCAGCAGAGATCAATCCCTAAGGGGTCAGCCCCAGCATTTT. Translation gives CATSRDQSLRGQPQHF.